A selection of T cell receptor beta chains follows, all from one sample in a study of radiotherapy plus CTLA-4 blockade in lung cancer. Assay used: immunoSEQ multiplex PCR; TCRdb lists only in-frame clones, some missing. This table holds about 80,000 clones, approximately 83% found once. The sequencing used peripheral blood, collected from a patient treated with radiotherapy plus ipilimumab. The receptors originated from a human donor with non-small cell lung cancer who had a partial response to radiotherapy plus ipilimumab. The CDR3 runs from the conserved cysteine through the conserved F or W.

cdr3_length v_call cdr3_aa
14 TRBV5-4 CASREQGANYGYTF
14 TRBV19 CASSIGLGGTEAFF
14 TRBV11-2 CASSLNSGYNEQFF
15 TRBV18 CASSLLTTAIETQYF
15 TRBV14 CASSHQGSGTDTQYF
14 TRBV6-5 CATARGTGKEKLFF
14 TRBV19 CASSIFGTGSGYTF
14 TRBV7-6 CASSLEAGAGELFF
15 TRBV27 CASSFFSLDYNEQFF
15 TRBV2 CASRETGTSQAQQYF
17 TRBV28 CASSSSGQQQANYGYTF
17 TRBV6-1 CASSEADRLDSNQPQHF
15 TRBV7-9 CASSLGRVASDTQYF
15 TRBV18 CASSPPGGVAEKLFF
14 TRBV5-1 CASSLGQPVVEAFF
16 TRBV11-2 CASSFGGQGARTEAFF
13 TRBV11-2 CASSLVGAYEQYF
15 TRBV10-3 CAINDPGTSGMTQYF
14 TRBV6-5 CASSYPGRGREQYF
15 TRBV5-1 CASSQTSGPSYEQYF